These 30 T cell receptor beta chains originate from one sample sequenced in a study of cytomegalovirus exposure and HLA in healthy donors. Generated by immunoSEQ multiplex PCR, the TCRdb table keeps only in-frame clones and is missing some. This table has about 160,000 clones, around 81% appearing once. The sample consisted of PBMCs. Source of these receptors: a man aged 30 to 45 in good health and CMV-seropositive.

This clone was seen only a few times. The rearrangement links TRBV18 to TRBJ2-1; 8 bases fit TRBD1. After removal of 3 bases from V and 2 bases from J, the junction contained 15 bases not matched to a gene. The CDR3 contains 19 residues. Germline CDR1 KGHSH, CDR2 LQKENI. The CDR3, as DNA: TGTGCCAGCTCACCTGGACCAATCGCCGACAGGGGAGCCTACAATGAGCAGTTCTTC. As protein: CASSPGPIADRGAYNEQFF.

CDR3 DNA sequence: TGCGCCAGCCGGCCGGGACTAGCAGGCGAGACCCAGTACTTC. Its translation is CASRPGLAGETQYF. The J gene is TRBJ2-5, the V gene TRBV5-1, with 9 positions matching TRBD2. The junction had 9 bases not matched to a gene; V was cut back by 7 bases and J by 5 bases. Per germline, CDR1 SGHRS and CDR2 YFSETQ. The length of the CDR3 is 14 residues.

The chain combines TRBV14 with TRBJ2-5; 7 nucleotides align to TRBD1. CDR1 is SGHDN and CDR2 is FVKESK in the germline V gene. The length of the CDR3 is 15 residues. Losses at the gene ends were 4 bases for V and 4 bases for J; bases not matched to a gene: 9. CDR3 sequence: CASSPMDRPTETQYF. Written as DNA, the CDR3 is TGTGCCAGCAGCCCCATGGACAGGCCCACAGAGACCCAGTACTTC. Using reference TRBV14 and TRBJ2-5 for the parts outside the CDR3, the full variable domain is EAGVTQFPSHSVIEKGQTVTLRCDPISGHDNLYWYRRVMGKEIKFLLHFVKESKQDESGMPNNRFLAERTGGTYSTLKVQPAELEDSGVYFCASSPMDRPTETQYFGPGTRLLVL.

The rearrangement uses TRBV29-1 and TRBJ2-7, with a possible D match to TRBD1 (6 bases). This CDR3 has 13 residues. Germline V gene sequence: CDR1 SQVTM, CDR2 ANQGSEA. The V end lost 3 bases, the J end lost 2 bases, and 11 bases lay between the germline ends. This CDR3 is CSVELGQPYEQYF. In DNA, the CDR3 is TGCAGCGTTGAGCTAGGACAGCCCTACGAGCAGTACTTC.

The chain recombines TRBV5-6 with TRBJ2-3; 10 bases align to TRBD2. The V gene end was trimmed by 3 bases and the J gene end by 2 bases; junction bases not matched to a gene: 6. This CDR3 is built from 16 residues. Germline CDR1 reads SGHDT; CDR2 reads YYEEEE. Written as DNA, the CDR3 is TGTGCCAGCAGCTCCCCTAGCGGGGGACCCACAGATACGCAGTATTTT. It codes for CASSSPSGGPTDTQYF.

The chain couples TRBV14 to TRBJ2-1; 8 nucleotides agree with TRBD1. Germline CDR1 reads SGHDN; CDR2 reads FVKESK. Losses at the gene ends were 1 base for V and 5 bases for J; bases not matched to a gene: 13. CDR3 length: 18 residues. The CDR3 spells CASSQVFSSTGANNEQFF. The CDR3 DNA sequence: TGTGCCAGCAGCCAAGTTTTTAGTTCGACAGGGGCAAACAATGAGCAGTTCTTC.

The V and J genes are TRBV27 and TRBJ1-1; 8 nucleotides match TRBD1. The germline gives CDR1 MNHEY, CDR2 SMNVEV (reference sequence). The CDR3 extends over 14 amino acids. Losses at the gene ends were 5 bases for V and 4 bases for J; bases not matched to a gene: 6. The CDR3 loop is CASSSRQGSTEAFF. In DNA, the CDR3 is TGTGCCAGCAGTAGCCGACAGGGGTCCACTGAAGCTTTCTTT.

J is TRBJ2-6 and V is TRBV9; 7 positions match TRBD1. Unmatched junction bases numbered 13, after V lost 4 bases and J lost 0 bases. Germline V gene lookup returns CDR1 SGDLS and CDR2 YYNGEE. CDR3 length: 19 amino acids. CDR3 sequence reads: CASSPHPTGRISGANVLTF. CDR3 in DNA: TGTGCCAGCAGCCCCCACCCGACAGGGCGTATCTCTGGGGCCAACGTCCTGACTTTC. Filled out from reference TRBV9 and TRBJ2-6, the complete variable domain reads DSGVTQTPKHLITATGQRVTLRCSPRSGDLSVYWYQQSLDQGLQFLIQYYNGEERAKGNILERFSAQQFPDLHSELNLSSLELGDSALYFCASSPHPTGRISGANVLTFGAGSRLTVL.

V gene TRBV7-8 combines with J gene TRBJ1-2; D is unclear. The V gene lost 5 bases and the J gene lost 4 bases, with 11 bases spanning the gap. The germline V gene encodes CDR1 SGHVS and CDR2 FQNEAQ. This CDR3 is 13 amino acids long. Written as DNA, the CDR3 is TGTGCCAGCAGCCCCATGGAGGTCTATGGCTACACCTTC. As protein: CASSPMEVYGYTF.

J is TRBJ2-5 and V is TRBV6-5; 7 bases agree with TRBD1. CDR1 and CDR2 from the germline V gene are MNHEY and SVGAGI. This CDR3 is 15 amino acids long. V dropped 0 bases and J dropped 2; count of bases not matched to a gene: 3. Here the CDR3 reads CASSYSGQLQETQYF. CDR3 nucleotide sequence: TGTGCCAGCAGTTACTCGGGACAGCTACAAGAGACCCAGTACTTC.

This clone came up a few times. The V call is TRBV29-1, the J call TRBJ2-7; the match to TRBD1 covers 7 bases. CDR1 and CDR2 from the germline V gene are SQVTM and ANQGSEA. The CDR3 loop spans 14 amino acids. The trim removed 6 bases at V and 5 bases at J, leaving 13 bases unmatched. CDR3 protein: CSVTGTALSDEQYF. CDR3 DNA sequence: TGCAGCGTGACCGGGACAGCCCTATCGGACGAGCAGTACTTC.

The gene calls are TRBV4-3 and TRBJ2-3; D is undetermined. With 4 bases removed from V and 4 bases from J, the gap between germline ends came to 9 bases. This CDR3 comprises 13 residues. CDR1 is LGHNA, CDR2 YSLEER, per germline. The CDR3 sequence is CASSLGLADTQYF. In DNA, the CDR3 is TGCGCCAGCAGCCTTGGGCTCGCAGATACGCAGTATTTT.

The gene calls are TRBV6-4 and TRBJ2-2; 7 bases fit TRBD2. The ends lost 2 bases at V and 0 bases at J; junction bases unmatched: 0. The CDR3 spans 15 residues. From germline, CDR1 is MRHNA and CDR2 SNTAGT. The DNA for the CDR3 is TGTGCCAGCAGTGACGGGGGGGCGAACACCGGGGAGCTGTTTTTT. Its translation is CASSDGGANTGELFF.

The CDR3 DNA is TGCGCCAGCAGCTTGGTACAGGGTGTGGACACTGAAGCTTTCTTT. The encoded protein is CASSLVQGVDTEAFF. The genes are TRBV5-1 and TRBJ1-1, with D perhaps TRBD1 (6 bases). Germline V gives CDR1 SGHRS, CDR2 YFSETQ. V was pared by 0 bases and J by 3 bases, with 12 bases between. This CDR3 has 15 amino acids.

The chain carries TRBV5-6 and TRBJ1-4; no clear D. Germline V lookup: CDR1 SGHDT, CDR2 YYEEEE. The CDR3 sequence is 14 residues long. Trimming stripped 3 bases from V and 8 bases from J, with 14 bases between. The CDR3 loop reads CASSWGGIKEKLFF. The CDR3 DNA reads TGTGCCAGCAGCTGGGGAGGCATAAAGGAAAAACTGTTTTTT.

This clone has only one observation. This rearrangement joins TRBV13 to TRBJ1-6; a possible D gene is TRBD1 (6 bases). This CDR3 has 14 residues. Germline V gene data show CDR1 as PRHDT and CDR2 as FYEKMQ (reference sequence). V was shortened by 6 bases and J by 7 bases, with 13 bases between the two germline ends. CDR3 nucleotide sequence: TGTGCCAGCAGACCAACAGGGTTAAATTCACCCCTCCACTTT. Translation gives CASRPTGLNSPLHF.

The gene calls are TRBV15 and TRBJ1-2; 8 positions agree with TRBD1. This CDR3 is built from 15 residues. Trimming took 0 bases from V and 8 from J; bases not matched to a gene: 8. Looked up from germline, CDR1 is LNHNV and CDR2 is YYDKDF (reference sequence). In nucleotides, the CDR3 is TGTGCCACCAGCAGAGATGTGGGACAGGCGGGGGGCTACACCTTC. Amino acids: CATSRDVGQAGGYTF. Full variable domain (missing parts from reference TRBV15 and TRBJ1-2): DAMVIQNPRYQVTQFGKPVTLSCSQTLNHNVMYWYQQKSSQAPKLLFHYYDKDFNNEADTPDNFQSRRPNTSFCFLDIRSPGLGDTAMYLCATSRDVGQAGGYTFGSGTRLTVV.

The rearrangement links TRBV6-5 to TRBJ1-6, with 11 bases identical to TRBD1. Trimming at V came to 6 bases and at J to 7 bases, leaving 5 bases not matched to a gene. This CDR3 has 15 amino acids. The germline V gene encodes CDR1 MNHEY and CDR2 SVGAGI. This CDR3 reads CASSGQGAMNSPLHF. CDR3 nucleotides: TGTGCCAGCAGCGGACAGGGGGCGATGAATTCACCCCTCCACTTT.

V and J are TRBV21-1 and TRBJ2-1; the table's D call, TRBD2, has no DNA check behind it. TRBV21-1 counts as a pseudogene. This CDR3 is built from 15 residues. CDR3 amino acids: CASSKVGGGEDEQFF. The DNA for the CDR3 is TGTGCCAGCAGCAAAGTAGGCGGGGGGGAGGATGAGCAGTTCTTC.

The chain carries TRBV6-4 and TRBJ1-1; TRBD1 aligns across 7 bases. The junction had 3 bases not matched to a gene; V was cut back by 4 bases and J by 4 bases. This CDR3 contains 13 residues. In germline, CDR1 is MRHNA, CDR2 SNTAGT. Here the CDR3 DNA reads TGTGCCAGCAGTGCCGGGACAGTCACTGAAGCTTTCTTT. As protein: CASSAGTVTEAFF.

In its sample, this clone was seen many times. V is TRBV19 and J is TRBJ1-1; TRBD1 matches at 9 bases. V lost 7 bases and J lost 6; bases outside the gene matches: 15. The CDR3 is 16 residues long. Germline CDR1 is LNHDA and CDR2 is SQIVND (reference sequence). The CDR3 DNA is TGTGCCAGTACGGCCGGGACAGGGTTTGTGGGGTCTGAAGCTTTCTTT. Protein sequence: CASTAGTGFVGSEAFF.

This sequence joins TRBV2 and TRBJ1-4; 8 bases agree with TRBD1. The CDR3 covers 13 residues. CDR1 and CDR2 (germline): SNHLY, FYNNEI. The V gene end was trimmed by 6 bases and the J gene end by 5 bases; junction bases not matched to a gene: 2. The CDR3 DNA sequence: TGTGCCAGCAGCGGACAGGGAAATGAAAAACTGTTTTTT. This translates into CASSGQGNEKLFF.

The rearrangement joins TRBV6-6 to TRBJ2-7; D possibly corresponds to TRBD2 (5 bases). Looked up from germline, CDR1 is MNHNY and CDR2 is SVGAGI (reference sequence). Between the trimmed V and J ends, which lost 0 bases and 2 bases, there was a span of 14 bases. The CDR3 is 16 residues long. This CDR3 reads CASSYSGGTRAYEQYF. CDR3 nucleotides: TGTGCCAGCAGTTACTCGGGTGGCACTAGAGCCTACGAGCAGTACTTC.

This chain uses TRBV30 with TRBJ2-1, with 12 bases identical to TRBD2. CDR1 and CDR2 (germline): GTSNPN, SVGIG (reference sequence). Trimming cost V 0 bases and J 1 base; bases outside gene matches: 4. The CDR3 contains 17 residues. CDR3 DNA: TGTGCCTGGAGTGTACCTAGCGGGGGGGTTTCCTACAATGAGCAGTTCTTC. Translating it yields CAWSVPSGGVSYNEQFF.

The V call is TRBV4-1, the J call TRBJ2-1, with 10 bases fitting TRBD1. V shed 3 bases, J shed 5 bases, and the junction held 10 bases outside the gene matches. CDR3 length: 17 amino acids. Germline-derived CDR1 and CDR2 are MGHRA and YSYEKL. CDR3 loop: CASSQGPGQGRDNEQFF. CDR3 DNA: TGCGCCAGCAGCCAGGGGCCGGGACAGGGGAGGGACAATGAGCAGTTCTTC.

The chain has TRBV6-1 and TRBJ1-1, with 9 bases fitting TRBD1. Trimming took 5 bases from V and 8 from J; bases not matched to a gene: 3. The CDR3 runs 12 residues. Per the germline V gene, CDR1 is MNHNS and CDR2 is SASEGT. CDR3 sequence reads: CASSTGGREAFF. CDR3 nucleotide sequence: TGTGCCAGCAGTACAGGGGGCAGAGAAGCTTTCTTT.

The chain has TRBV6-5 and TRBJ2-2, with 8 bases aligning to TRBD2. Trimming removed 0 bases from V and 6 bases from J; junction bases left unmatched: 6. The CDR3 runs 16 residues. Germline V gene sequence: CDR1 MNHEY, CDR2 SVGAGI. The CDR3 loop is CASSYSGLVSAGELFF. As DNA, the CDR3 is TGTGCCAGCAGTTACTCGGGACTAGTCTCGGCCGGGGAGCTGTTTTTT.

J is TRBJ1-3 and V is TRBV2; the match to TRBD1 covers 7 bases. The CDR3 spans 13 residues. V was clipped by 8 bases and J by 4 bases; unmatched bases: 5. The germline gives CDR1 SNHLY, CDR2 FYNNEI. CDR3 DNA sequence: TGTGCCAGCGCTCAGGGGGGCGGAAACACCATATATTTT. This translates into CASAQGGGNTIYF.

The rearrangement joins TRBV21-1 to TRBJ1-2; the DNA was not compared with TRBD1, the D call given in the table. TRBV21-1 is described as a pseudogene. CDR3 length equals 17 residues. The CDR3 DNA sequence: TGTGCCAGCAGCAAGTGGCGGACAGGGGCGGGCCCCCCTGGCTACACCTTC. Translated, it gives CASSKWRTGAGPPGYTF.

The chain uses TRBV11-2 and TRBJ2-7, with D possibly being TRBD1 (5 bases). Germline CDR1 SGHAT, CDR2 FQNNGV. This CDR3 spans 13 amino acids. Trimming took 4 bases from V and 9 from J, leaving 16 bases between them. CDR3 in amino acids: CASSSQTELGQYF. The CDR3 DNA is TGTGCCAGCAGCTCCCAGACAGAATTAGGGCAGTACTTC.